This T cell receptor (beta chain) originates from a study of T-cell memory formation after mild COVID-19. The sample holds many counts of this clonotype. Its target is not known. Overall study findings and caveats: The study detected some responding clones in pre-infection memory, suggesting cross-reactive memory joined.

The CDR3 totals 16 residues. The germline gives CDR1 MRHNA, CDR2 SNTAGT. V lost 0 bases and J 7 bases, leaving 16 bases between the germline ends. TCRdb redid the calling of the 5' RACE reads with MiXCR, one entry per CDR3 protein. Among 550,000 to 700,000 distinct CDR3 sequences listed, 17% were seen once. Sequenced input: PBMCs or a T cell subset sorted from them (not recorded which). The sequence derives from an adult woman who had mild COVID-19 (a few samples of this study predate the infection). Cell type and time point are not known. This chain connects TRBV6-4 to TRBJ2-1; perhaps TRBD2 as D (5 bases). The CDR3 region is CASSDSVGEGRNEQFF. DNA for the CDR3: TGTGCCAGCAGTGACTCAGTGGGAGAAGGGCGGAATGAGCAGTTCTTC.